This T cell receptor beta chain was identified in a study of blood T cell repertoires in COVID-19. In the study overall: Some COVID-19 samples were acute and others convalescent; all came from the United States, Italy and Spain. T cells, B-cell-depleted T cells, or PBMCs provided the cDNA or gDNA that served as material.

V gave up 2 bases and J gave up 11 bases, with 21 bases separating them. CDR3 length equals 15 residues. Germline V gene data show CDR1 as MNHNS and CDR2 as SASEGT. Patients at the Seattle site were enrolled during active infection and followed longitudinally. Method: immunoSEQ multiplex PCR; TCRdb's copy keeps in-frame clones and lacks some. The sample holds under 60,000 clones, roughly 89% seen once. The rearrangement uses TRBV6-1 and TRBJ1-1; D possibly corresponds to TRBD1 (5 bases). The specimen was peripheral blood. The TCR comes from a woman aged 60-75 years with COVID-19, enrolled during active disease. The DNA for the CDR3 is TGTGCCAGCAGTGAATGGGCACAGGCCGCGCTAAGGGCTTTCTTT. Its protein is CASSEWAQAALRAFF.